The clone carrying this TCR beta chain was detected only once. Antigen unknown. This CDR3 spans 15 amino acids. Germline V gives CDR1 SGHVS, CDR2 FNYEAQ. V lost 2 bases to trimming and J lost 4 bases, with 14 bases between them. These data come from a study of OX40 agonist ivuxolimab in advanced cancers. As for the study in general: Males comprised 75% to 90% of the group, whose mean age was approximately 60 years (range roughly 23 to 90). Study conclusions and caveats: At 0.1 to 3.0 mg/kg and by week 6, clonal expansion occurred in CD4+ and CD8+ blood T cells.

Sequenced by immunoSEQ multiplex PCR; TCRdb stores in-frame clones only, minus some. The sample has about 41,000 clones, 80% to 90% seen once. The V and J genes are TRBV7-6 and TRBJ2-5, with D possibly TRBD2 on 6 matching bases. The sample consisted of CD4+ or CD8+ T cells sorted from blood, taken in a trial of the OX40 agonist ivuxolimab. This receptor was obtained from an adult with an advanced solid tumor such as melanoma, head and neck, liver or kidney cancer. Here the CDR3 DNA reads TGTGCCAGCAGCTTAATGACGGGAGCCCCAGAGACCCAGTACTTC. Translation gives CASSLMTGAPETQYF.